One sample yielded the 8 T cell receptor beta chains listed below, sequenced in a study of shared clonotypes between healthy human individuals. Here immunoSEQ multiplex PCR was the method, and the copy in TCRdb shows in-frame clones only, minus some. The sample records around 550,000 clones, 85% to 95% being singletons. CD45RO negativity and positive selection for CCR7 defined naive CD8 cells, a population that excluded terminally differentiated effector memory CD45RA+ cells. Sequencing used naive CD8+ T cells sorted from blood. These receptors originate from a woman aged 25-40 years in good health.

The chain uses TRBV2 and TRBJ1-1, with no clear D. The CDR3 has 15 residues. V lost 6 bases and J lost 4, with 18 bases in between. From germline, CDR1 is SNHLY and CDR2 FYNNEI. DNA for the CDR3: TGTGCCAGCAGGGAAACGAAGGGTCGCAGCACTGAAGCTTTCTTT. As protein: CASRETKGRSTEAFF.

The chain employs TRBV14 and TRBJ2-5; perhaps TRBD2 as D (5 bases). The CDR3 runs 14 residues. Germline V lookup: CDR1 SGHDN, CDR2 FVKESK. Trimming stripped 0 bases from V and 7 bases from J, with 12 bases between. CDR3 sequence (DNA): TGTGCCAGCAGCCAAGATACGGGGTTTGTGACCCAGTACTTC. It codes for CASSQDTGFVTQYF.

The V gene is TRBV19, the J gene TRBJ2-7, with 10 bases that match TRBD1. V dropped 4 bases and J dropped 2; count of bases not matched to a gene: 11. CDR3 size: 17 residues. In germline, CDR1 is LNHDA, CDR2 SQIVND (reference sequence). The DNA for the CDR3 is TGTGCCAGTAGTAGAGGACCGGGACAGGGGTTCGCCTACGAGCAGTACTTC. Amino acid sequence: CASSRGPGQGFAYEQYF.

The V call is TRBV6-5, the J call TRBJ2-5, with D hard to call. The CDR3 contains 10 residues. Trimming removed 6 bases from V and 5 bases from J, with 4 bases in between. In germline, CDR1 is MNHEY, CDR2 SVGAGI. The CDR3 DNA reads TGTGCCAGCAGCGCGGAGACCCAGTACTTC. This sequence encodes CASSAETQYF.

The chain uses TRBV2 and TRBJ2-7; 8 bases are a match to TRBD1. Trimming cost V 3 bases and J 3 bases; bases outside gene matches: 10. The CDR3 totals 16 residues. Per germline, CDR1 SNHLY and CDR2 FYNNEI. The CDR3 bases are TGTGCCAGCAGTGACCTCCCAGGACAGGGCTACTACGAGCAGTACTTC. Encoded protein: CASSDLPGQGYYEQYF.

In DNA form, the CDR3 reads TGTGCCAGCTCACCCACCACCAAATTAGTAAACTATGGCTACACCTTC. This translates into CASSPTTKLVNYGYTF. The chain uses TRBV18 and TRBJ1-2; D is uncertain. In germline, CDR1 is KGHSH, CDR2 LQKENI. V was shortened by 3 bases and J by 2 bases, with 16 bases between the two germline ends. CDR3 length: 16 amino acids.

The chain recombines TRBV10-3 with TRBJ2-1, with D possibly TRBD2 on 6 matching bases. Between the trimmed V and J ends, which lost 9 bases and 0 bases, there was a span of 24 bases. Germline V gene lookup returns CDR1 ENHRY and CDR2 SYGVKD. This CDR3 is 18 amino acids long. CDR3 loop: CAMTDVTLATSSYNEQFF. The DNA for the CDR3 is TGTGCCATGACAGACGTAACTCTAGCGACCAGCTCCTACAATGAGCAGTTCTTC.

The chain couples TRBV7-9 to TRBJ2-5; no firm D call. The CDR3 loop spans 13 amino acids. V was clipped by 1 base and J by 3 bases, with 6 bases between them. The germline gives CDR1 SEHNR, CDR2 FQNEAQ (reference sequence). The CDR3 DNA reads as TGTGCCAGCAGCTTAGTCCAGAAAGAGACCCAGTACTTC. Amino acid sequence: CASSLVQKETQYF. Supplemented by reference TRBV7-9 and TRBJ2-5, the full variable domain reads DTGVSQNPRHKITKRGQNVTFRCDPISEHNRLYWYRQTLGQGPEFLTYFQNEAQLEKSRLLSDRFSAERPKGSFSTLEIQRTEQGDSAMYLCASSLVQKETQYFGPGTRLLVL.